The rows below give T cell receptor beta chains drawn from one sample of a study of blood T cell repertoires in COVID-19. TCRdb keeps only in-frame clones here, not all; method: immunoSEQ multiplex PCR. The sample includes under 95,000 clones, roughly 88% of them seen just once. The material sequenced was peripheral blood. The receptors derive from a human donor in a cohort sampled during active COVID-19. Both conserved end residues are part of each CDR3. D genes are given only for firm matches. Clone size is shown for a subset of rows, as once, few, many or a class of expanded clone.

clone_size	j_call	v_call	d_call	cdr3_nt	cdr3_aa
NA	TRBJ2-6	TRBV2	NA	TGTGCCAGCAGTGTATCTGGGGCCAACGTCCTGACTTTC	CASSVSGANVLTF
NA	TRBJ2-4	TRBV6-5	TRBD1	TGTGCCAGCAGGGGGGACAGTCTAGCCAAAAACATTCAGTACTTC	CASRGDSLAKNIQYF
NA	TRBJ2-1	TRBV5-1	TRBD1	TGCGCCAGCAGCGGAACTCAGGGGGCGGGTGAGCAGTTCTTC	CASSGTQGAGEQFF
NA	TRBJ1-2	TRBV27	NA	TGTGCCAGCAGTTTAAGGGGCCATGGCTACACCTTC	CASSLRGHGYTF
few	TRBJ2-7	TRBV7-3	TRBD2	TGTGCCAGCAGCCCGGGGGTAGCGGGAGAGTCCGGGGAGCAGTACTTC	CASSPGVAGESGEQYF
NA	TRBJ2-7	TRBV3-1/TRBV3-2	TRBD2	TGTGCCAGCAGCCAAGCGGGAGGAGGCGCCCCCTACGAGCAGTACTTC	CASSQAGGGAPYEQYF
NA	TRBJ1-6	TRBV10-3	NA	TGTGCCATCCATGCCGGAGGCCAGTCGGGTTCACCCCTCCACTTT	CAIHAGGQSGSPLHF
NA	TRBJ2-5	TRBV18	TRBD2	TGTGCCAGCTCACCGGGGGGGAGAGAGACCCAGTACTTC	CASSPGGRETQYF
NA	TRBJ2-5	TRBV6-2/TRBV6-3	NA	TGTGCCAGCAGTTACCCTGAGGAGGGTAAGGAGACCCAGTACTTC	CASSYPEEGKETQYF
NA	TRBJ2-3	TRBV28	TRBD2	TGTGCCAGCAGTTCTGGACTAGCGGGAGGTAGCACAGATACGCAGTATTTT	CASSSGLAGGSTDTQYF
once	TRBJ2-3	TRBV6-8	NA	TGTGCCAGCGGTCCCCCGACATGGGTGGATACGCAGTATTTT	CASGPPTWVDTQYF
NA	TRBJ2-5	TRBV6-5	NA	TGTGCCAGCACCCTAAATATAGGGGGTGGGGAGACCCAGTACTTC	CASTLNIGGGETQYF
NA	TRBJ1-1	TRBV21-1	NA	TGTGCCAGCAGCAAAGGCAGGGACACTGAAGCTTTCTTT	CASSKGRDTEAFF
NA	TRBJ2-1	TRBV19	TRBD1	TGTGCCACCGTGGACAGGGCCAATGAGCAGTTCTTC	CATVDRANEQFF
NA	TRBJ2-1	TRBV5-5	TRBD1	TGTGCCAGCAGCCGCTCGACGGGGACAGGGGGAAGGGGTGAGCAGTTCTTC	CASSRSTGTGGRGEQFF
once	TRBJ1-5	TRBV7-9	TRBD1	TGTGCCAGCAGCTTAGGGACAGGAGACAATCAGCCCCAGCATTTT	CASSLGTGDNQPQHF
NA	TRBJ2-3	TRBV19	NA	TGTGCCAGTAGTATATTGGCGGTAGTCACAGATACGCAGTATTTT	CASSILAVVTDTQYF
few	TRBJ2-1	TRBV14	NA	TGTGCCAGCAGCCAAGATCAGGGGGGCCATGAGCAGTTCTTC	CASSQDQGGHEQFF
NA	TRBJ2-1	TRBV6-6	TRBD1	TGTGCCAGCAGTTCCACCGGACAGGGGTACCATGAGCAGTTCTTC	CASSSTGQGYHEQFF
NA	TRBJ2-5	TRBV11-3	TRBD2	TGTGCCAGCAGCTTTGAGCGGGAGTTTACGGAGACCCAGTACTTC	CASSFEREFTETQYF
NA	TRBJ2-7	TRBV11-2	TRBD2	TGTGCCAGCAGGCTCCGACTAGCGGGCTACTACGAGCAGTACTTC	CASRLRLAGYYEQYF
NA	TRBJ2-1	TRBV19	TRBD2	TGTGCCAGTAGTATAGGTAGCGGGCCTACCGGGGAGCAGTTCTTC	CASSIGSGPTGEQFF
NA	TRBJ1-5	TRBV7-2	NA	TGTGCCAGCAGCTTAGTTTTTTTGAGTAATCAGCCCCAGCATTTT	CASSLVFLSNQPQHF